This T cell receptor beta chain stems from a study of Ad26.COV2.S vaccination and SARS-CoV-2 variants. The overall study: Once, or twice with 56 days between doses, Ad26.COV2.S was given intramuscularly.

In this sample, this clone turned up once. Assay: immunoSEQ multiplex PCR; the TCRdb copy retains only in-frame clones and omits some. The sample includes 300,000 to 350,000 clones, 85% to 90% of them seen just once. Treatment reported: around 19 received Ad26.COV2.S at low or high dose, single or two shots; 5 received placebo; per-sample allocation not given. Day 63 after the first vaccine or placebo injection was the time point for sampling. The shot given was an Ad26 vector that makes Wuhan-strain SARS-CoV-2 spike. The CDR3 spans 13 residues. The V gene lost 5 bases and the J gene lost 5 bases, with 10 bases spanning the gap. Germline loops: CDR1 SGHNT, CDR2 YENEEA.

The material sequenced was peripheral blood, taken in a trial of Ad26.COV2.S vaccine versus placebo. This receptor was taken from a person aged 18-65 years who received the Ad26.COV2.S COVID-19 vaccine or a placebo. The genes are TRBV11-3 and TRBJ2-4; D is possibly TRBD1 (5 bases). Written as DNA, the CDR3 is TGTGCCAGCAGCATAGGGGCCCAAAACATTCAGTACTTC. Encoded protein: CASSIGAQNIQYF.